This entry features one T cell receptor beta chain sequence. This sample stems from a study of blood T cell repertoires in COVID-19. On the study more broadly: Sites in the United States, Italy and Spain provided acute and convalescent COVID-19 samples. T cells, B-cell-depleted T cells, or PBMCs provided the cDNA or gDNA that served as material.

V lost 0 bases to trimming and J lost 3 bases; unmatched junction nucleotides: 5. The germline gives CDR1 SGHDT, CDR2 YYEEEE. The CDR3 contains 15 residues. Original data processing: How many nucleated cells were present was estimated from reference gene primer amplification. The data were produced by immunoSEQ multiplex PCR, yet TCRdb's version contains in-frame clones alone and is incomplete. V and J calls and clone size are given by that table; D and trimming were obtained from the DNA. The sample holds about 100,000 clones, around 88% seen once. The specimen sequenced was peripheral blood. This TCR was sampled from a human donor in a cohort sampled during active COVID-19. The chain combines TRBV5-6 with TRBJ1-2; TRBD1 aligns across 7 bases. The CDR3 DNA follows: TGTGCCAGCAGCTTGGACAGGGGAGCGGACTATGGCTACACCTTC. Translating it yields CASSLDRGADYGYTF.